These 13 T cell receptor beta chains share one sample of origin, sequenced in a study of T-cell memory formation after mild COVID-19. TCRdb itself ran the 5' RACE reads through MiXCR, one entry per CDR3 protein. The repertoire holds roughly 340,000 distinct CDR3 sequences, with about a sixth as singletons. Material: PBMCs or a T cell subset sorted from them (not recorded which). Every receptor here comes from a man aged 18 to 30 who had mild COVID-19 (a few samples of this study predate the infection). Cell type and time point are not known.

This clonotype was seen more than once but under ten times. The chain uses TRBV3-1 and TRBJ2-6; TRBD1 or TRBD2 may be the D gene (6 bases each). The CDR3 extends over 14 amino acids. V was trimmed by 1 base and J by 12 bases, leaving 13 bases between them. Germline V gives CDR1 LGHDT, CDR2 YNNKEL (reference sequence). The CDR3 nucleotides read TGTGCCAGCAGCCAAGTCCCGGGGGCAAGCGTCCTGACTTTC. Translated, it gives CASSQVPGASVLTF.

This clonotype was observed a handful of times. This chain connects TRBV28 to TRBJ2-2; weak D call: TRBD1 (5 bases). The germline gives CDR1 MDHEN, CDR2 SYDVKM. V lost 6 bases and J 0 bases, leaving 5 bases between the germline ends. The CDR3 runs to 13 residues. The CDR3: CASRGPNTGELFF. CDR3 DNA: TGTGCCAGCAGGGGGCCGAACACCGGGGAGCTGTTTTTT.

CDR3 nucleotide sequence: TGTGCCTGGAGTGTAATCCGGGGGGGAAGCAATGAGCAGTTCTTC. It encodes CAWSVIRGGSNEQFF. J is TRBJ2-1 and V is TRBV30, with 8 nucleotides matching TRBD2. Trimming removed 0 bases from V and 6 bases from J; junction bases left unmatched: 7. Germline V gene data show CDR1 as GTSNPN and CDR2 as SVGIG (reference sequence). There are 15 residues in the CDR3.

The chain couples TRBV15 to TRBJ2-7; TRBD1 is a possible D gene (5 bases). The CDR3 covers 13 residues. V was cut by 0 bases and J by 5 bases, with 8 bases left in between. Per the germline V gene, CDR1 is LNHNV and CDR2 is YYDKDF (reference sequence). CDR3 protein: CATSRDRAHEQYV. The CDR3 coding sequence is TGTGCCACCAGCAGAGACAGGGCCCACGAGCAGTACGTC.

This clonotype has ten or more counts. The chain is built from TRBV20-1 and TRBJ1-2; D might be TRBD1 (5 bases). The germline CDR1 and CDR2 sequences are DFQATT and SNEGSKA (reference sequence). The CDR3 totals 12 residues. V shed 6 bases and J shed 8 bases, with 16 bases lying between them. The CDR3 sequence is CSASGPGRGYTF. Here the CDR3 DNA reads TGCAGTGCGAGCGGGCCAGGGCGCGGCTACACCTTC.

This chain uses TRBV24-1 with TRBJ1-5; 10 bases agree with TRBD1. Germline lookup yields CDR1 KGHDR and CDR2 SFDVKD. The CDR3 has 17 residues. V gave up 9 bases and J gave up 1 base; unmatched junction bases: 11. CDR3 amino acids: CATQPGQGMESNQPQHF. As DNA, the CDR3 is TGTGCCACCCAACCGGGACAGGGGATGGAAAGCAATCAGCCCCAGCATTTT.

This rearrangement joins TRBV4-2 to TRBJ2-3; 8 bases align to TRBD2. The CDR3 loop spans 17 amino acids. Per the germline V gene, CDR1 is LGHNA and CDR2 is YNFKEQ. Unmatched junction bases numbered 10, after V lost 1 base and J lost 4 bases. The CDR3 sequence: CASSQAGGAGLADTQYF. DNA for the CDR3: TGTGCCAGCAGCCAAGCCGGGGGGGCAGGTTTGGCAGATACGCAGTATTTT.

There are many counts of this clonotype. The chain couples TRBV27 to TRBJ2-3; D gene uncertain. V was cut by 4 bases and J by 2 bases, with 10 bases left in between. There are 14 residues in the CDR3. Looked up from germline, CDR1 is MNHEY and CDR2 is SMNVEV (reference sequence). CDR3 residues: CASSSAYNTDTQYF. For the CDR3, the DNA is TGTGCCAGCAGTTCGGCTTACAACACAGATACGCAGTATTTT.

Only a few counts were recorded for this clonotype. The chain carries TRBV7-9 and TRBJ2-3; D is possibly TRBD1 or TRBD2 (6 bases each). The CDR3 length is 14 residues. From germline, CDR1 is SEHNR and CDR2 FQNEAQ (reference sequence). V was clipped by 6 bases and J by 2 bases, with 12 bases between them. The CDR3 region is CASSGGRVTDTQYF. The CDR3 nucleotides read TGTGCCAGCAGTGGGGGGCGGGTCACAGATACGCAGTATTTT.

This chain joins TRBV20-1 and TRBJ2-1; TRBD2 aligns across 8 bases. Trimming took 6 bases from V and 7 from J; bases not matched to a gene: 14. From germline, CDR1 is DFQATT and CDR2 SNEGSKA (reference sequence). The CDR3 contains 15 residues. CDR3 in amino acids: CSATRGAPGGNEQFF. DNA for the CDR3: TGCAGTGCCACAAGAGGGGCCCCGGGAGGGAATGAGCAGTTCTTC.

The table lists this clonotype with a few counts. The CDR3 DNA follows: TGCGCCAGCACCCGAGCCCAACCCAGACAGAATCAGCCCCAGCATTTT. Protein: CASTRAQPRQNQPQHF. This chain joins TRBV23-1 and TRBJ1-5; D might be TRBD1 (5 bases). Being an ORF, TRBV23-1 has a function that is uncertain. The CDR3 runs to 16 residues. V was trimmed by 7 bases and J by 4 bases, leaving 20 bases between them.

This clonotype has only a few counts. This sequence joins TRBV4-1 and TRBJ1-5; no definite D call. The germline gives CDR1 MGHRA, CDR2 YSYEKL. V was trimmed by 2 bases and J by 4 bases, leaving 6 bases between them. CDR3 length: 13 residues. The CDR3: CASSQNLNQPQHF. The CDR3 bases are TGCGCCAGCAGCCAAAACCTAAATCAGCCCCAGCATTTT.

The rearrangement joins TRBV12-3 or TRBV12-4 to TRBJ2-2; 7 nucleotides line up with TRBD1. The V segment lost 6 bases and the J segment 4 bases; nucleotides outside the gene matches: 5. The CDR3 has 14 amino acids. CDR3 sequence (DNA): TGTGCCAGCAGCCCCAGACAGGGCACCGGGGAGCTGTTTTTT. This encodes CASSPRQGTGELFF.